This entry is about one TCR beta chain. Its antigen remains unidentified. TCRdb's table, derived via immunoSEQ multiplex PCR, lists solely in-frame clones and lacks some. The sample comprises over 2 million clones, around 92% of which are singletons, and approximately 0.4% rests with the top ten. The sample comes from a study of shared clonotypes between healthy human individuals. Healthy adults negative for HIV, lacking recent acute infections or vaccinations, served as donors. The CDR3 length is 18 residues. Trimming cost V 6 bases and J 2 bases; bases outside gene matches: 10. The V gene's germline CDR1 is LNHNV and CDR2 YYDKDF (reference sequence). Notes on the study in general: Among several donors, approximately 5% of naive CD4 clonotypes were found in common. Among non-shared clonotypes, generation probabilities were lower than among those shared by all four donors.

V is TRBV15 and J is TRBJ2-2, with 12 bases aligning to TRBD2. The sample comprised naive CD4+ T cells from PBMCs. The subset denotes: CD45RA+ positively selected. This TCR derives from a young man in good health. Some clones in this sample may be carry-over from other donors' samples. DNA for the CDR3: TGTGCCACCAGGACAACTAGCGGGAGGACTATCAACACCGGGGAGCTGTTTTTT. Encoded protein: CATRTTSGRTINTGELFF.